This T cell receptor (beta chain) was retrieved from a study of identical twins. Regarding this clonotype: Its antigen is as yet unknown.

CDR1 and CDR2 from the germline V gene are SGHRS and YFSETQ. This CDR3 spans 14 amino acids. The ends were cut back, 4 bases at V and 4 bases at J, with 12 bases in the middle. TCRdb recomputed calls from the 5' RACE reads with MiXCR, one row per CDR3 protein. This sample yields approximately 490,000 distinct CDR3 sequences, of which approximately 20% are seen a single time; around 0.47% belongs to the top ten. General study findings and limits: Surplus twin overlap in beta out-of-frame sequences was less pronounced.

These data were also filed under a second study, of yellow fever vaccine responses in identical twins.

The TCR originated in a woman younger than 30 in good health. Sequencing was done on a sample of CD4+ T cells sorted from blood. The chain couples TRBV5-1 to TRBJ1-3; possibly TRBD1 for D (5 bases). The DNA for the CDR3 is TGCGCCAGCAGCCTTGCAGGGTACGGAAACACCATATATTTT. Translated, it gives CASSLAGYGNTIYF.